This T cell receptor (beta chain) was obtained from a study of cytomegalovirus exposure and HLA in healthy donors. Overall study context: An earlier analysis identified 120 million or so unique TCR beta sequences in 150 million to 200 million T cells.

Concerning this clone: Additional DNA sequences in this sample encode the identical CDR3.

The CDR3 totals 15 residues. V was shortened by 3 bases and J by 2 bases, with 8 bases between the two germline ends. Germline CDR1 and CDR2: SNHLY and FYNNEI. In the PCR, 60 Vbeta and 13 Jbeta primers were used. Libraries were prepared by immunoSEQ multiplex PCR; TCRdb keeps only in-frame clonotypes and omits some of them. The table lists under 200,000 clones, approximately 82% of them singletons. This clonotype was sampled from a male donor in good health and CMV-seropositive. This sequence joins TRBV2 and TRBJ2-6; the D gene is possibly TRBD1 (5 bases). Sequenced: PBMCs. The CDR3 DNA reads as TGTGCCAGCAGTGAGGCAGGGACTGGGGCCAACGTCCTGACTTTC. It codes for CASSEAGTGANVLTF.